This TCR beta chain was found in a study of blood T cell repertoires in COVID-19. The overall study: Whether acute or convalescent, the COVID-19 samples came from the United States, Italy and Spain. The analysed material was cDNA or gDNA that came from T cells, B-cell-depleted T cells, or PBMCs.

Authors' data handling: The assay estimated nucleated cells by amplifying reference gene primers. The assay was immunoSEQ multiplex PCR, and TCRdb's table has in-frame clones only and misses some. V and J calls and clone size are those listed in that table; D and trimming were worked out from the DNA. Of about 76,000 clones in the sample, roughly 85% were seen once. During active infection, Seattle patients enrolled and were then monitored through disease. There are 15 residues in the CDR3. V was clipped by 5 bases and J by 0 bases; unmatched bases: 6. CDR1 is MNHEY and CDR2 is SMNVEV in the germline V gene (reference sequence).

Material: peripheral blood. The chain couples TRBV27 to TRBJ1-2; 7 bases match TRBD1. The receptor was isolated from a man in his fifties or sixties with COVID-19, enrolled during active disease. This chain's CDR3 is CASSPTGTANYGYTF. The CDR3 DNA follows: TGTGCCAGCAGTCCCACCGGGACAGCTAACTATGGCTACACCTTC.